This T cell receptor (beta chain) is drawn from a study of cytomegalovirus exposure and HLA in healthy donors. Study results and caveats: The study listed some 160 cytomegalovirus-associated TCR beta chains. There was a cluster of highly shared sequence variants that was likely a sequencing artifact. Some V segments could not be told apart, so they were left out, TRBV6-2 and TRBV6-3 among them. Later analysis associated a missense DCLRE1C variant with TCR beta V- and J-gene trimming.

PCR employed 60 Vbeta and 13 Jbeta primers. Assay used: immunoSEQ multiplex PCR; TCRdb lists only in-frame clones, some missing. The table shows about 81,000 clones, with 70% to 80% occurring only once. As concerns this clone: Its antigen is not identified.

CDR3 length: 14 residues. The germline V gene encodes CDR1 KGHSH and CDR2 LQKENI. V was trimmed by 6 bases and J by 1 base, leaving 12 bases between them. The clonotype was recovered from a man aged 45-60 years in good health and CMV-seropositive. The sequenced material came from PBMCs. The chain has TRBV18 and TRBJ1-1; D gene uncertain. The CDR3 here is CASSKTLENTEAFF. DNA for the CDR3: TGTGCCAGCTCGAAGACATTGGAGAACACTGAAGCTTTCTTT.